Below, one TCR beta chain is given with its context. This CDR3 spans 14 amino acids. CDR1 and CDR2 from the germline V gene are SGHNT and YYREEE (reference sequence). V lost 0 bases, J lost 6 bases, and 12 bases lay in between. The record originates from a study of blood T cell repertoires in COVID-19. Turning to the study itself: Samples representing acute and convalescent COVID-19 were sourced from the United States, Italy and Spain. T cells, B-cell-depleted T cells, or PBMCs provided the cDNA or gDNA that served as material.

Original processing notes: From reference gene primer amplification, estimates of nucleated cell counts were derived. Generated by immunoSEQ multiplex PCR, the TCRdb table keeps only in-frame clones and is missing some. The DNA gave D and trimming, while V, J and clone size come from that table. Here the sample spans 250,000 or so clones, around 90% being singletons. Seattle-derived patients entered the study during active infection and were followed longitudinally. This sequence was found in a man between 25 and 39 years old with COVID-19, enrolled during active disease. The chain is built from TRBV5-4 and TRBJ1-2; D gene uncertain. Material for sequencing was peripheral blood. This chain's CDR3 is CASSLDGSGDGYTF. In nucleotides, the CDR3 is TGTGCCAGCAGCTTGGACGGTTCGGGTGATGGCTACACCTTC.